This TCR beta chain emerged from a study of blood T cells in healthy people across ages. The CDR3 has 14 residues. Germline V gives CDR1 SEHNR, CDR2 FQNEAQ (reference sequence). The V end lost 4 bases, the J end lost 4 bases, and 13 bases lay between the germline ends. Then a second PCR, running about 6 to 12 cycles, was carried out with a sample-barcoded 5' primer and a J-beta primer mix. TCRdb re-called the 5' RACE reads through MiXCR, storing one row per CDR3 protein. The profile covers more than 1,000,000 distinct CDR3 sequences, with approximately 26% appearing a single time and around 0.75% taken by the ten largest. In addition, the sample was reused for a study of T cells of mothers and their children.

The sample consisted of blood. This chain joins TRBV7-9 and TRBJ1-2; tentative D call: TRBD1 (6 bases). This TCR was recovered from a girl aged 2-10 years in good health. CDR3 protein: CASSWDIGSYGYTF. For the CDR3, the DNA is TGTGCCAGCAGCTGGGACATTGGCAGCTATGGCTACACCTTC.